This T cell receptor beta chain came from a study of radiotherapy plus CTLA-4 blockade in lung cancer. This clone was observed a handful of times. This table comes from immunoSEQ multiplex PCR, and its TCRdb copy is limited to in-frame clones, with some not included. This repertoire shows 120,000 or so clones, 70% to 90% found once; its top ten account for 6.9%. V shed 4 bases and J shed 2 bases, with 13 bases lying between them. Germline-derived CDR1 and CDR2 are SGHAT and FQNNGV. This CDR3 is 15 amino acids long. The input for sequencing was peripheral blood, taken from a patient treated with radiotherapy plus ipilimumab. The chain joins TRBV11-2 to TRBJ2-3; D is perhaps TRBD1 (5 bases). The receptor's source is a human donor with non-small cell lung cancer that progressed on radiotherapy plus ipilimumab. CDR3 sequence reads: CASSSLARDTDTQYF. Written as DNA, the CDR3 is TGTGCCAGCAGCTCCCTCGCCAGGGACACAGATACGCAGTATTTT.